The 11 T cell receptor beta chains below all came from one sample that was sequenced in a study of monozygotic twins with inflammatory bowel disease. TCRdb reprocessed the 5' RACE reads; each CDR3 protein has one entry and no DNA is given. The sample has 300,000 to 450,000 distinct CDR3 sequences. Input material: blood. The receptors here all came from a human donor with ulcerative colitis or Crohn's disease, or a healthy co-twin of an affected twin (not recorded which).

This rearrangement joins TRBV29-1 to TRBJ1-4; TCRdb's D call, TRBD1, is unchecked because there is no DNA. The CDR3 extends over 15 amino acids. Germline V gene sequence: CDR1 SQVTM, CDR2 ANQGSEA. The CDR3 region is CSVAPHRDRGEKLFF. Looking up the rest from reference TRBV29-1 and TRBJ1-4 gives the full variable domain: SAVISQKPSRDICQRGTSLTIQCQVDSQVTMMFWYRQQPGQSLTLIATANQGSEATYESGFVIDKFPISRPNLTFSTLTVSNMSPEDSSIYLCSVAPHRDRGEKLFFGSGTQLSVL.

The genes are TRBV4-3 and TRBJ2-6; TCRdb's D call, TRBD1, is unchecked because there is no DNA. Germline values: CDR1 LGHNA, CDR2 YSLEER. This CDR3 region has 18 residues. CDR3 protein: CASSLSRDNPLGANVLTF.

The CDR3 protein is CASSSQISAGANVLTF. The chain employs TRBV5-1 and TRBJ2-6. Germline loops: CDR1 SGHRS, CDR2 YFSETQ. The CDR3 is made up of 16 amino acids.

This chain joins TRBV5-1 and TRBJ1-2; there is no DNA to check the TCRdb D call of TRBD1. The CDR3 is 14 amino acids. Germline loops: CDR1 SGHRS, CDR2 YFSETQ. CDR3 amino acids: CASSPRVGDSGYTF.

The CDR3 loop reads CASSWGTLDSNQPQHF. The V gene is TRBV5-6, the J gene TRBJ1-5; the TCRdb call, TRBD1, lacks DNA for checking. The germline gives CDR1 SGHDT, CDR2 YYEEEE. The CDR3 consists of 16 residues.

V usage is TRBV5-1 and J usage is TRBJ2-1; TCRdb designates TRBD2, a call that cannot be tested without DNA. Germline V gene data show CDR1 as SGHRS and CDR2 as YFSETQ. The CDR3 totals 18 residues. The CDR3: CASSLAIASGGRYNEQFF.

The genes are TRBV5-1 and TRBJ2-1. The CDR3 is 16 residues long. Per germline, CDR1 SGHRS and CDR2 YFSETQ. The chain's CDR3 is CASSFLIGSSPNEQFF.

The chain couples TRBV30 to TRBJ2-1; TCRdb's D gene call, TRBD1, goes unchecked for lack of DNA. The CDR3 extends over 14 amino acids. In germline, CDR1 is GTSNPN, CDR2 SVGIG (reference sequence). The CDR3 sequence is CAWNPGQGYNEQFF.

J is TRBJ2-7 and V is TRBV18; without DNA, the TCRdb call of TRBD1 cannot be checked. Germline V gives CDR1 KGHSH, CDR2 LQKENI. There are 15 residues in the CDR3. The CDR3 here is CASSMYRDRLFEQYF.

The chain joins TRBV14 to TRBJ1-1. CDR3 length: 12 residues. Germline CDR1 reads SGHDN; CDR2 reads FVKESK. This CDR3 reads CASSQGNRFAFF.

The chain has TRBV4-3 and TRBJ2-7; as DNA is missing, the TRBD1 call by TCRdb cannot be tested. The CDR3 totals 14 residues. CDR1 and CDR2 from the germline V gene are LGHNA and YSLEER. The chain's CDR3 is CASSQFGGVYEQYF.